Listed here is a single TCR beta chain. What it recognizes is unknown. Researchers amplified the TCR beta CDR3 regions from RNA transcripts. RT-PCR in the first round (using the HTBI primer set) targeted the TCR CDR3. TCRdb processed the multiplex PCR reads anew with MiXCR; each CDR3 protein has one entry. The sample yields some 650,000 distinct CDR3 sequences, 15% to 20% seen once. The data belong to a study of T cells in Graves' hyperthyroidism and ophthalmopathy. Findings and limits, study-wide: Peripheral blood also featured most of the thyroid clonotypes expanded above 0.001.

This CDR3 is built from 13 residues. Deletions cut 6 bases from V and 6 bases from J, with 14 bases between. The V gene's germline CDR1 is MDHEN and CDR2 SYDVKM. The chain combines TRBV28 with TRBJ1-1; a weak D match, TRBD1 (5 bases). Sequenced input: blood. The TCR sequence derives from a middle-aged woman with Graves' ophthalmopathy. In DNA form, the CDR3 reads TGTGCCAGCAGCAAAAATACAGGACCTGAAGCTTTCTTT. Encoded protein: CASSKNTGPEAFF.